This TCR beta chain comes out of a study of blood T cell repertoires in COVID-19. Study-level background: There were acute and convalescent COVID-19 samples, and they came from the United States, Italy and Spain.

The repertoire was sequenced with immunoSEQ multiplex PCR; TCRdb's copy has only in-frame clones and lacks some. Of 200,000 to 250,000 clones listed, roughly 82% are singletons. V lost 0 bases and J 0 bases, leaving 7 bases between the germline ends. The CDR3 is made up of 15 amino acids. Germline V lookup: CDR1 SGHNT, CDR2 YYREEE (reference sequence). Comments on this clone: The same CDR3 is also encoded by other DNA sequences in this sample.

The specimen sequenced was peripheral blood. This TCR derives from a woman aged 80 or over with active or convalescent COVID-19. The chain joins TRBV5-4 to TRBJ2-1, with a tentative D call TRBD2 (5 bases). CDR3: CASSLVGSSYNEQFF. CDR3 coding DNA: TGTGCCAGCAGCTTGGTAGGGAGCTCCTACAATGAGCAGTTCTTC.